Listed below are T cell receptor beta chains from one sample, sequenced in a study of T cells in Graves' hyperthyroidism and ophthalmopathy. One entry per CDR3 protein results from TCRdb running MiXCR on the multiplex PCR reads. The table records around 300,000 distinct CDR3 sequences, around 25% of them present only once. The specimen sequenced was blood. The receptors come from a man aged 35-49 years with Graves' hyperthyroidism that later progressed to Graves' ophthalmopathy. Each CDR3 is given with its conserved first and last residue.

CDR3aa,j_gene,v_gene
CASSRLAAGELFF,TRBJ2-2,TRBV25-1
CASSVGEGYFAEAFF,TRBJ1-1,TRBV9
CASSVEAPFSYEQYF,TRBJ2-7,TRBV9
CASLRDGYQHSNQPQHF,TRBJ1-5,TRBV28
CASGQEKNSNQPQHF,TRBJ1-5,TRBV6-1
CASLGYGYTF,TRBJ1-2,TRBV6-2/TRBV6-3
CASSATGPQETQYF,TRBJ2-5,TRBV7-9
CASSYRGSGTQYF,TRBJ2-5,TRBV11-2
CASSLGTARETVGYTF,TRBJ1-2,TRBV7-6
CASSLDSYSNQPQHF,TRBJ1-5,TRBV28
CASSATGNEAFF,TRBJ1-1,TRBV10-1
CASSQRVLDTEAFF,TRBJ1-1,TRBV12-3/TRBV12-4
CSAPVENNYGHTF,TRBJ1-2,TRBV20-1
CASTEQETQYF,TRBJ2-5,TRBV12-3/TRBV12-4
CASTFKTGGEAFF,TRBJ1-1,TRBV12-3/TRBV12-4
CSALGTVNTEAFF,TRBJ1-1,TRBV20-1
CASSQDTLAKNIQYF,TRBJ2-4,TRBV14
CASRRQGEGNQPQHF,TRBJ1-5,TRBV2
CASSYVSYGYTF,TRBJ1-2,TRBV12-3/TRBV12-4
CSASHGRLYEQYF,TRBJ2-7,TRBV20-1